This T cell receptor beta chain was sequenced in a study of blood T cell repertoires in COVID-19. About the research overall: Collection of acute and convalescent COVID-19 samples took place in the United States, Italy and Spain. PBMCs, B-cell-depleted T cells, or T cells provided the cDNA or gDNA that made up the material.

Profiled with immunoSEQ multiplex PCR; TCRdb holds only in-frame clones, not every one. The sample records approximately 100,000 clones, approximately 90% being singletons. This clone is classed as medium-sized. Deletions cut 4 bases from V and 5 bases from J, with 13 bases between. In germline, CDR1 is SGHTS, CDR2 YDEGEE. The CDR3 extends over 13 amino acids. The specimen sequenced was peripheral blood. The receptor comes from a man aged 50-59 years with acute or convalescent COVID-19. V gene TRBV5-8 combines with J gene TRBJ2-7; weak D call: TRBD2 (5 bases). The CDR3 is CASSGLYGDEQYF. DNA of the CDR3: TGTGCCAGCAGCGGGCTTTACGGGGACGAGCAGTACTTC.